The rows below give T cell receptor beta chains drawn from one sample of a study of shared clonotypes between healthy human individuals. This table comes from immunoSEQ multiplex PCR, and its TCRdb copy is limited to in-frame clones, with some not included. The sample has millions of clones; approximately 94% are singletons. Sequenced material: naive CD8+ T cells from PBMCs. All receptors come from a man in his late teens or twenties in good health. Some clones in this sample may be carry-over from other donors' samples. Each CDR3 is given with its conserved first and last residue. The D gene is left open where the match is weak. Clone size is given for some rows only: seen once, a few or many times, or a class if the clone is expanded.

d_call	clone_size	j_call	v_call	cdr3_aa	cdr3_nt
TRBD1	once	TRBJ1-3	TRBV10-3	CAVQGQERGNTIYF	TGTGCCGTCCAGGGACAGGAGAGAGGAAACACCATATATTTT
-	-	TRBJ1-5	TRBV4-3	CASSRDLGRSQPQHF	TGCGCCAGCAGCCGGGACCTGGGGAGGAGTCAGCCCCAGCATTTT
TRBD1	-	TRBJ2-5	TRBV9	CASSVTGLQETQYF	TGTGCCAGCAGCGTGACAGGGCTCCAAGAGACCCAGTACTTC
-	-	TRBJ2-7	TRBV27	CASSPSLGVAGNEQYF	TGTGCCAGCAGTCCCTCCCTCGGAGTCGCCGGAAACGAGCAGTACTTC
TRBD1	-	TRBJ2-1	TRBV7-3	CASSTTGGSYNEQFF	TGTGCCAGCAGCACAACAGGGGGTTCGTACAATGAGCAGTTCTTC
-	-	TRBJ2-7	TRBV27	CASRAGSGGLYEQYF	TGTGCCAGCAGAGCAGGGAGTGGGGGCCTATACGAGCAGTACTTC
-	once	TRBJ1-1	TRBV2	CASNPGGGTEAFF	TGTGCCAGCAATCCCGGGGGAGGTACTGAAGCTTTCTTT
-	once	TRBJ2-3	TRBV2	CASSEADEYTDTQYF	TGTGCCAGCAGTGAAGCAGATGAGTACACAGATACGCAGTATTTT
-	-	TRBJ2-1	TRBV11-2	CASSLGGWREQFF	TGTGCCAGCAGCTTAGGGGGGTGGCGGGAGCAGTTCTTC
TRBD2	-	TRBJ2-7	TRBV10-1	CASFREGSYEQYF	TGCGCCAGCTTTCGGGAGGGCTCCTACGAGCAGTACTTC
TRBD2	-	TRBJ2-5	TRBV7-3	CASSLPALAGHQETQYF	TGTGCCAGCAGCTTACCCGCTTTAGCGGGACACCAAGAGACCCAGTACTTC
TRBD1	once	TRBJ1-2	TRBV5-6	CASSLGTGRNYGYTF	TGTGCCAGCAGCTTGGGGACAGGGCGCAACTATGGCTACACCTTC
-	-	TRBJ1-3	TRBV15	CATRRRGTGNTIYF	TGTGCCACCAGGAGGCGTGGGACTGGAAACACCATATATTTT
-	-	TRBJ1-2	TRBV2	CASSGAWGYGYTF	TGTGCCAGCAGTGGGGCGTGGGGCTATGGCTACACCTTC
-	-	TRBJ2-3	TRBV6-5	CASSPNRGYRDTQYF	TGTGCCAGCAGCCCCAACCGCGGGTACCGAGATACGCAGTATTTT
-	-	TRBJ2-7	TRBV11-2	CASSRAKGSYYEQYF	TGTGCCAGCAGCCGAGCCAAGGGGAGCTACTACGAGCAGTACTTC
-	-	TRBJ1-5	TRBV7-6	CASSLGGYQPQHF	TGTGCCAGCAGCTTAGGGGGATACCAGCCCCAGCATTTT
TRBD1	-	TRBJ2-1	TRBV7-6	CASSQDLGTGFNEQFF	TGTGCCAGCAGCCAAGATCTCGGGACAGGCTTCAATGAGCAGTTCTTC
-	once	TRBJ2-5	TRBV27	CASGLRTRQGQETQYF	TGTGCCAGCGGCCTCCGGACAAGGCAGGGGCAAGAGACCCAGTACTTC
TRBD1	-	TRBJ1-2	TRBV19	CASTENTGDTLDGYTF	TGTGCCAGCACCGAGAATACAGGGGACACATTGGATGGCTACACCTTC
-	-	TRBJ2-2	TRBV4-1	CASSQDSRGTGELFF	TGCGCCAGCAGCCAAGATTCCAGGGGCACCGGGGAGCTGTTTTTT
TRBD1	-	TRBJ1-2	TRBV7-9	CASSLSPTGADYGYTF	TGTGCCAGCAGCTTATCCCCAACAGGGGCTGACTATGGCTACACCTTC
-	-	TRBJ1-2	TRBV21-1	CASSKVETDGVGGYTF	TGTGCCAGCAGCAAAGTCGAGACGGACGGTGTGGGGGGCTACACCTTC
TRBD1	-	TRBJ2-7	TRBV28	CASKGQGLNEQYF	TGTGCCAGCAAGGGACAGGGCCTAAACGAGCAGTACTTC
TRBD1	-	TRBJ2-7	TRBV15	CATSRAGTESLEQYF	TGTGCCACCAGCAGAGCCGGGACAGAATCGTTGGAGCAGTACTTC
-	-	TRBJ2-7	TRBV6-5	CASSYLSGRDEQYF	TGTGCCAGCAGTTACCTCAGTGGCAGGGACGAGCAGTACTTC
-	-	TRBJ1-2	TRBV4-3	CASSQLMVGDGGYTF	TGCGCCAGCAGCCAACTTATGGTCGGGGACGGCGGCTACACCTTC
TRBD2	-	TRBJ2-3	TRBV7-9	CASTTGLVADTQYF	TGTGCCAGCACCACAGGACTAGTGGCAGATACGCAGTATTTT
-	-	TRBJ1-2	TRBV9	CASSVSGSTRVGDGYTF	TGTGCCAGCAGCGTTTCTGGATCAACCCGGGTGGGGGATGGCTACACCTTC
TRBD1	-	TRBJ2-7	TRBV6-5	CASRSGTGGYYEQYF	TGTGCCAGCAGATCCGGGACAGGGGGCTACTACGAGCAGTACTTC
-	-	TRBJ2-7	TRBV2	CAIKGGYEQYF	TGTGCCATCAAAGGGGGCTACGAGCAGTACTTC
-	-	TRBJ1-2	TRBV30	CAWSLGSYTF	TGTGCCTGGAGTCTCGGGAGCTACACCTTC
TRBD1	-	TRBJ1-5	TRBV4-1	CASSVVDREGYSNQPQHF	TGCGCCAGCAGCGTCGTGGACAGGGAGGGGTATAGCAATCAGCCCCAGCATTTT
TRBD1	once	TRBJ1-2	TRBV23-1	CASSRSTDRVLYGYTF	TGCGCCAGCAGCCGATCTACGGACAGGGTCCTCTATGGCTACACCTTC
TRBD2	once	TRBJ2-3	TRBV5-1	CASSLVGLAGSTDTQYF	TGCGCCAGCAGCTTGGTGGGACTAGCGGGGAGCACAGATACGCAGTATTTT
TRBD2	once	TRBJ2-3	TRBV13	CASAPGRESNTDTQYF	TGTGCCAGCGCACCGGGGCGGGAGTCGAACACAGATACGCAGTATTTT
-	-	TRBJ1-2	TRBV28	CASSGTPYGYTF	TGTGCCAGCAGCGGTACCCCCTATGGCTACACCTTC
-	-	TRBJ1-4	TRBV29-1	CSVEWRQGDEKLFF	TGCAGCGTTGAATGGAGGCAGGGAGATGAAAAACTGTTTTTT
-	-	TRBJ1-1	TRBV28	CASRPSRVVAEAFF	TGTGCCAGCAGACCTTCCAGGGTTGTGGCTGAAGCTTTCTTT
TRBD2	-	TRBJ2-7	TRBV13	CATRSPPPGKRRESSYEQYF	TGTGCCACCCGGTCCCCCCCTCCGGGTAAAAGGCGGGAGTCCTCCTACGAGCAGTACTTC
-	-	TRBJ2-3	TRBV11-2	CASSLGEDTQYF	TGTGCCAGCAGCTTAGGGGAGGATACGCAGTATTTT
-	-	TRBJ2-7	TRBV7-9	CASQKLSGSTSYEQYF	TGTGCCAGCCAAAAATTGAGCGGGTCTACCTCCTACGAGCAGTACTTC
TRBD1	few	TRBJ2-1	TRBV6-1	CASSRQGAFNEQFF	TGTGCCAGCAGTCGACAGGGGGCCTTTAATGAGCAGTTCTTC
TRBD2	few	TRBJ2-1	TRBV2	CASSGGGGEQFF	TGTGCCAGCAGTGGAGGCGGGGGTGAGCAGTTCTTC
TRBD1	-	TRBJ2-1	TRBV30	CAWGDRSSYNEQFF	TGTGCCTGGGGGGACAGAAGCTCCTACAATGAGCAGTTCTTC